This T cell receptor (beta chain) was retrieved from a study of human T cells and chemical hapten exposure. Study-wide background: TCR yields per sample varied, mainly owing to small pooled library volume differences.

Germline CDR1 SGHTA, CDR2 FQGNSA. The CDR3 is 15 residues long. The ends lost 6 bases at V and 3 bases at J; junction bases unmatched: 4. Time point here: patch test 3, about 24 weeks after DPC sensitization. Treatment given: therapeutic diphenylcyclopropenone sensitization with weekly scalp DPC. One entry per CDR3 protein, called by TCRdb with MiXCR from the RACE reads. The sample consists of about 190,000 distinct CDR3 sequences, 24% of them appearing once. The sequenced sample was whole blood, obtained in connection with sensitization to the hapten diphenylcyclopropenone (DPC). The genes are TRBV7-2 and TRBJ2-1; TRBD2 agrees at 11 bases. The sequence came from a woman aged 40-49 years with alopecia areata. Some clones in this sample may be carry-over from other donors' samples. Here the CDR3 DNA reads TGTGCCAGCAGTCCTAGCGGGAGGTACTACAATGAGCAGTTCTTC. Its protein is CASSPSGRYYNEQFF. The full variable domain, completed using reference TRBV7-2 and TRBJ2-1, is GAGVSQSPSNKVTEKGKDVELRCDPISGHTALYWYRQSLGQGLEFLIYFQGNSAPDKSGLPSDRFSAERTGGSVSTLTIQRTQQEDSAVYLCASSPSGRYYNEQFFGPGTRLTVL.